This TCR beta chain was recorded in a study of T cells in Graves' hyperthyroidism and ophthalmopathy. Turning to the study itself: At the time of initial diagnosis and before any treatment, peripheral blood was collected. Study-level results: Most clonotypes that expanded in the thyroid above 0.001 also showed up in blood.

Amplification targeted TCR beta CDR3 regions from RNA transcripts. When the TCR CDR3 underwent first-round RT-PCR, the HTBI primer set was used. TCRdb re-called the multiplex PCR reads through MiXCR, storing one row per CDR3 protein. Of 700,000 or so distinct CDR3 sequences listed, over 15% were seen once; the top ten hold approximately 8.4%. This clonotype was observed at least ten times. Its antigen remains unidentified. Germline loops: CDR1 LGHNT, CDR2 FRNRAP. The length of the CDR3 is 15 residues. V was cut by 2 bases and J by 5 bases, with 15 bases left in between. No ophthalmopathy progression within 18 months constituted stable Graves' hyperthyroidism. Pregnant or lactating patients were excluded, as were those with uncontrolled infection or other autoimmune disease.

Sequenced input: blood. The receptor was derived from a man younger than 30 with Graves' hyperthyroidism. The chain uses TRBV12-5 and TRBJ2-5; D unresolved. The CDR3 DNA reads as TGTGCTAGTGGTTTGAGTGGCGCGTCATGGGAGACCCAGTACTTC. The encoded protein is CASGLSGASWETQYF.